The clone carrying this TCR beta chain is labeled as medium-sized (0.01 to 0.1%). Its antigen is currently unknown. The CDR3 covers 14 residues. The ends were cut back, 6 bases at V and 8 bases at J, with 19 bases in the middle. This entry comes from a study of metastatic and nonmetastatic thyroid tumors. Study at large: The study looked at repertoires side by side in blood and in tumor or nodule tissue from malignant and benign thyroid patients.

How the authors handled the data: Using the CDR3 differences seen across clinicopathological groups, the authors built a distant-metastasis classifier for papillary thyroid cancer, which was meant to discriminate distant-metastatic patients. TCRdb used MiXCR to call clones anew from the PCR reads. The V and J calls shown here were made by TCRdb, not taken from the authors' results. This table holds some 37,000 clones, around 21% found once. Study-level findings and limits: Patients with malignant thyroid tumors reportedly had significantly higher TCR beta diversity than those with benign nodules, in blood and tumor.

The entire patient cohort was treatment-naive prior to thyroid surgery. The clonotype was recovered from a female donor with papillary thyroid cancer or a benign thyroid nodule (not recorded which). Some clones in this sample may be carry-over from other donors' samples. The chain carries TRBV12-3 or TRBV12-4 and TRBJ1-2; D possibly corresponds to TRBD1 (6 bases). What was sequenced was blood. The CDR3 DNA reads TGTGCCAGCAGCAAAATGACAGGCGCGGAGGGCTACACCTTC. Protein product: CASSKMTGAEGYTF.